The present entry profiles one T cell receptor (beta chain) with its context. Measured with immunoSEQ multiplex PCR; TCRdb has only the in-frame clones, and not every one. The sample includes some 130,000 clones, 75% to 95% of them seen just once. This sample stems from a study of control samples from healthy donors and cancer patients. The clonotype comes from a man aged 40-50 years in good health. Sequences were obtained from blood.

The CDR3 is CASSHETGYEQYF. As DNA, the CDR3 is TGCGCCAGCAGCCATGAAACGGGGTACGAGCAGTACTTC. The chain combines TRBV4-1 with TRBJ2-7; TRBD2 might be the D (5 bases). This CDR3 is built from 13 residues. V was pared by 3 bases and J by 4 bases, with 10 bases between. The germline gives CDR1 MGHRA, CDR2 YSYEKL.